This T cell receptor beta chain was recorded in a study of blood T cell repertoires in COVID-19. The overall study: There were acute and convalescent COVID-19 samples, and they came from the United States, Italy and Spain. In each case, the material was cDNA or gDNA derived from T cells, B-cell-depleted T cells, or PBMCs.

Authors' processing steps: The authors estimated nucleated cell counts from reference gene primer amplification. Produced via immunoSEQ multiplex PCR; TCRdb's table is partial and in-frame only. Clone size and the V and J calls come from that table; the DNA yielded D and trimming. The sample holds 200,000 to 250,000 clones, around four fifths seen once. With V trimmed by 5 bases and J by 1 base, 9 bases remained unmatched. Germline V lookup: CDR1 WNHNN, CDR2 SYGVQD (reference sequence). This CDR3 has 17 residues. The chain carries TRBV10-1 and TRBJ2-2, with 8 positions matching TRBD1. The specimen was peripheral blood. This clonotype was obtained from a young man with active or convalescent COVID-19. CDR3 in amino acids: CASSSGPGTGNTGELFF. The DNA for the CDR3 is TGCGCCAGCAGTTCGGGCCCCGGGACAGGGAACACCGGGGAGCTGTTTTTT.